These 32 T cell receptor beta chains were sequenced from one sample in a study of T cells in tuberculosis. TCRdb's table, derived via immunoSEQ multiplex PCR, lists solely in-frame clones and lacks some. The table records tens of thousands of clones, roughly nine tenths of them present only once. Sequences were obtained from PBMCs. These receptors were collected from a donor aged 10-35 years with latent tuberculosis or without tuberculosis infection.

The V and J genes are TRBV11-2 and TRBJ1-1; D unclear. This CDR3 has 11 amino acids. Per germline, CDR1 SGHAT and CDR2 FQNNGV. Trimming left V 5 bases short and J 5 bases short, with 6 bases between. The CDR3 coding sequence is TGTGCCAGCAGCACGAGGACTGAAGCTTTCTTT. Translation gives CASSTRTEAFF.

The gene calls are TRBV5-1 and TRBJ1-1, with D perhaps TRBD1 (5 bases). V gave up 4 bases and J gave up 2 bases, with 15 bases separating them. From germline, CDR1 is SGHRS and CDR2 YFSETQ. This CDR3 has 15 amino acids. The chain's CDR3 is CASSPTGGGNTEAFF. CDR3 sequence (DNA): TGCGCCAGCAGCCCGACCGGGGGGGGAAACACTGAAGCTTTCTTT.

The V gene is TRBV29-1, the J gene TRBJ2-7, with 9 bases that match TRBD1. The germline V gene encodes CDR1 SQVTM and CDR2 ANQGSEA. CDR3 length: 13 amino acids. With V trimmed by 6 bases and J by 4 bases, 7 bases remained unmatched. CDR3 nucleotide sequence: TGCAGCGTCGTCCCGGGACAGGGTTACGAGCAGTACTTC. Its protein product is CSVVPGQGYEQYF.

The chain recombines TRBV4-1 with TRBJ2-7, with 7 nucleotides matching TRBD2. The CDR3 runs to 15 residues. Germline V lookup: CDR1 MGHRA, CDR2 YSYEKL. The J segment lost 3 bases and the V segment lost 3 bases, leaving 8 bases of the junction unmatched. CDR3 bases: TGCGCCAGCAGCCAGGCAGGACTAGTTGGCTACGAGCAGTACTTC. It specifies CASSQAGLVGYEQYF.

This clone was observed a few times. This rearrangement joins TRBV11-2 to TRBJ2-7; the D gene is possibly TRBD2 (5 bases). Per the germline V gene, CDR1 is SGHAT and CDR2 is FQNNGV. There are 16 residues in the CDR3. Trimming removed 5 bases at V and 0 bases at J, with 17 bases between. The CDR3 DNA sequence: TGTGCCAGCAGCCCGATCGGGCGGGCTAGCTCCTACGAGCAGTACTTC. This sequence encodes CASSPIGRASSYEQYF.

The rearrangement joins TRBV30 to TRBJ1-4; D is perhaps TRBD1 (5 bases). Trimming pared 4 bases from V and 0 bases from J, leaving 18 bases between. The CDR3 has 17 residues. Germline CDR1 and CDR2: GTSNPN and SVGIG (reference sequence). As DNA, the CDR3 is TGTGCCTGGACTGGAGGCCAGGGAGGCCCAACTAATGAAAAACTGTTTTTT. Protein sequence: CAWTGGQGGPTNEKLFF.

This chain connects TRBV19 to TRBJ1-5; weak D call: TRBD1 (6 bases). Germline assignment: CDR1 LNHDA and CDR2 SQIVND (reference sequence). Trimming removed 6 bases at V and 4 bases at J, with 16 bases between. This CDR3 has 15 amino acids. The CDR3 region is CASSNTKQGNQPQHF. CDR3 sequence (DNA): TGTGCCAGTAGCAATACTAAACAGGGAAATCAGCCCCAGCATTTT.

This rearrangement joins TRBV28 to TRBJ1-5; 7 bases match TRBD1. Unmatched junction bases numbered 4, after V lost 4 bases and J lost 1 base. The germline gives CDR1 MDHEN, CDR2 SYDVKM. This CDR3 comprises 15 residues. The CDR3: CASSSHRGSNQPQHF. The CDR3 DNA is TGTGCCAGCAGTTCCCACAGGGGAAGCAATCAGCCCCAGCATTTT.

The chain uses TRBV7-2 and TRBJ1-1; no reliable D call. The CDR3 spans 13 residues. V shed 4 bases and J shed 3 bases, with 9 bases lying between them. Per the germline V gene, CDR1 is SGHTA and CDR2 is FQGNSA. In DNA, the CDR3 is TGTGCCAGCAGCTCGGGAAAATACACTGAAGCTTTCTTT. The encoded protein is CASSSGKYTEAFF.

V usage is TRBV15 and J usage is TRBJ2-7; 7 positions agree with TRBD1. Germline V lookup: CDR1 LNHNV, CDR2 YYDKDF (reference sequence). There are 15 residues in the CDR3. V lost 3 bases, J lost 6 bases, and 11 bases stayed unmatched. The CDR3 spells CATSREPGQPSEQYF. CDR3 in DNA: TGTGCCACCAGCAGGGAACCGGGACAGCCATCCGAGCAGTACTTC.

The rearrangement joins TRBV7-2 to TRBJ2-1, with 13 bases matching TRBD2. After removal of 4 bases from V and 9 bases from J, the junction contained 9 bases not matched to a gene. The length of the CDR3 is 16 residues. The germline CDR1 and CDR2 sequences are SGHTA and FQGNSA. The CDR3 DNA reads as TGTGCCAGCAGCTCAAGGGGACTAGCGGGAATCGGTGAGCAGTTCTTC. Amino acids: CASSSRGLAGIGEQFF.

The rearrangement links TRBV7-8 to TRBJ2-2, with D possibly matching TRBD2 (5 bases). The CDR3 loop spans 16 amino acids. Per the germline V gene, CDR1 is SGHVS and CDR2 is FQNEAQ. Deletions cut 2 bases from V and 4 bases from J, with 14 bases between. Here the CDR3 reads CASSLLLAGLTGELFF. CDR3 sequence (DNA): TGTGCCAGCAGCTTATTGCTAGCAGGCCTCACCGGGGAGCTGTTTTTT.

This chain's CDR3 is CASSLGLFYEQYF. The DNA of the CDR3 is TGCGCCAGCAGCTTGGGACTTTTTTACGAGCAGTACTTC. The chain carries TRBV5-1 and TRBJ2-7; D is unclear. From germline, CDR1 is SGHRS and CDR2 YFSETQ. CDR3 length: 13 amino acids. V lost 0 bases and J 4 bases, leaving 8 bases between the germline ends.

The chain employs TRBV5-1 and TRBJ2-1; TRBD2 aligns across 8 bases. With V trimmed by 0 bases and J by 2 bases, 4 bases remained unmatched. The CDR3 loop spans 16 amino acids. Germline-derived CDR1 and CDR2 are SGHRS and YFSETQ. The CDR3, as DNA: TGCGCCAGCAGCTTGGTTGGCGGGGGGACCTACAATGAGCAGTTCTTC. Translation: CASSLVGGGTYNEQFF.

This rearrangement joins TRBV4-1 to TRBJ1-6; no definite D call. Germline V gene sequence: CDR1 MGHRA, CDR2 YSYEKL. The CDR3 is 17 residues long. Trimming stripped 0 bases from V and 1 base from J, with 10 bases between. The chain's CDR3 is CASSQDPWESYNSPLHF. CDR3 bases: TGCGCCAGCAGCCAAGATCCGTGGGAGTCCTATAATTCACCCCTCCACTTT.

This rearrangement joins TRBV28 to TRBJ2-5; tentative D call: TRBD2 (6 bases). CDR1 is MDHEN, CDR2 SYDVKM, per germline. The CDR3 covers 13 residues. Trimming took 5 bases from V and 5 from J, leaving 12 bases between them. Here the CDR3 DNA reads TGTGCCAGCAGTATCAGGGCGGGGGAGACCCAGTACTTC. Amino acids: CASSIRAGETQYF.

The chain recombines TRBV19 with TRBJ1-4; no firm D call. The V and J ends lost 6 bases and 5 bases respectively, with 13 bases between them. The length of the CDR3 is 14 residues. Germline assignment: CDR1 LNHDA and CDR2 SQIVND (reference sequence). CDR3 sequence (DNA): TGTGCCAGTAGCCCCCGGACTGGCAATGAAAAACTGTTTTTT. Protein: CASSPRTGNEKLFF.

This chain links TRBV27 with TRBJ1-3; D is perhaps TRBD1 (6 bases). Germline lookup yields CDR1 MNHEY and CDR2 SMNVEV (reference sequence). V dropped 6 bases and J dropped 4 bases, with 19 bases sitting between them. This CDR3 region has 16 residues. The CDR3 DNA sequence: TGTGCCAGCAGCGCTACCGGGACACAAATGGGAAACACCATATATTTT. It encodes CASSATGTQMGNTIYF.

The genes are TRBV19 and TRBJ2-7; D ambiguous. V shed 5 bases and J shed 2 bases, with 16 bases lying between them. The CDR3 totals 15 residues. Germline lookup yields CDR1 LNHDA and CDR2 SQIVND (reference sequence). CDR3 DNA sequence: TGTGCCAGTAGTTCGAGTTTCCTATCGACCTACGAGCAGTACTTC. It codes for CASSSSFLSTYEQYF.

The chain joins TRBV25-1 to TRBJ2-1; the match to TRBD2 covers 8 bases. The CDR3 totals 16 residues. Losses at the gene ends were 4 bases for V and 5 bases for J; bases not matched to a gene: 10. Germline V CDR1 and CDR2: MGHDK, SYGVNS. The CDR3 loop is CASSVPAGVKDNEQFF. CDR3 DNA: TGTGCCAGCAGTGTCCCAGCGGGGGTTAAGGACAATGAGCAGTTCTTC.

The gene calls are TRBV5-1 and TRBJ1-6; D gene ambiguous. This CDR3 spans 15 amino acids. V dropped 0 bases and J dropped 5 bases, with 9 bases sitting between them. The germline V gene has CDR1 SGHRS and CDR2 YFSETQ. The CDR3 DNA reads TGCGCCAGCAGCTTGGACGGCAGGAATAATTCACCCCTCCACTTT. Residues: CASSLDGRNNSPLHF. The variable domain in full, with the rest retrieved from reference TRBV5-1 and TRBJ1-6, is KAGVTQTPRYLIKTRGQQVTLSCSPISGHRSVSWYQQTPGQGLQFLFEYFSETQRNKGNFPGRFSGRQFSNSRSEMNVSTLELGDSALYLCASSLDGRNNSPLHFGNGTRLTVT.

The CDR3 DNA reads TGCAGCGTTGAGGGGGGATCGAACACTGAAGCTTTCTTT. Protein: CSVEGGSNTEAFF. The J gene is TRBJ1-1, the V gene TRBV29-1, with a possible D match to TRBD1 (5 bases). Germline values: CDR1 SQVTM, CDR2 ANQGSEA. The CDR3 spans 13 residues. The V end was cut by 3 bases, the J end by 1 base, with 9 bases between.

V is TRBV19 and J is TRBJ1-6, with D perhaps TRBD1 (6 bases). CDR3 length: 16 residues. Trimming took off 7 bases at V and 4 bases at J, with 17 bases between the two ends. The germline gives CDR1 LNHDA, CDR2 SQIVND (reference sequence). The CDR3 region is CASTPFRGQYNSPLHF. CDR3 DNA: TGTGCCAGTACTCCCTTCCGTGGACAGTATAATTCACCCCTCCACTTT.

This chain connects TRBV5-4 to TRBJ1-1; the match to TRBD1 covers 9 bases. The V gene end was trimmed by 4 bases and the J gene end by 5 bases; junction bases not matched to a gene: 12. The CDR3 consists of 16 residues. Per the germline V gene, CDR1 is SGHNT and CDR2 is YYREEE (reference sequence). As DNA, the CDR3 is TGTGCCAGCAGCCAGGGACAGGGTAACCGGGGGACTGAAGCTTTCTTT. This codes for CASSQGQGNRGTEAFF. The full variable domain, rest sourced from reference TRBV5-4 and TRBJ1-1, is ETGVTQSPTHLIKTRGQQVTLRCSSQSGHNTVSWYQQALGQGPQFIFQYYREEENGRGNFPPRFSGLQFPNYSSELNVNALELDDSALYLCASSQGQGNRGTEAFFGQGTRLTVV.

The rearrangement joins TRBV6-5 to TRBJ1-5; weak D call: TRBD1 (5 bases). The V and J ends lost 7 bases and 4 bases respectively, with 11 bases between them. The CDR3 is 13 residues long. Per the germline V gene, CDR1 is MNHEY and CDR2 is SVGAGI. In nucleotides, the CDR3 is TGTGCCAGCACTTGGGGCTGGAATCAGCCCCAGCATTTT. It encodes CASTWGWNQPQHF.

The V call is TRBV7-2, the J call TRBJ1-2; D ambiguous. With 1 base removed from V and 4 bases from J, the gap between germline ends came to 10 bases. This CDR3 has 14 residues. Per the germline V gene, CDR1 is SGHTA and CDR2 is FQGNSA. For the CDR3, the DNA is TGTGCCAGCAGCTTAGGGGGAGAGGGCTATGGCTACACCTTC. Translation gives CASSLGGEGYGYTF.

V usage is TRBV4-3 and J usage is TRBJ1-5; possibly TRBD1 for D (5 bases). This CDR3 contains 14 residues. Trimming pared 4 bases from V and 5 bases from J, leaving 12 bases between. Germline CDR1 and CDR2: LGHNA and YSLEER. CDR3 protein: CASSPPPGDQPQHF. The CDR3 nucleotides are TGCGCCAGCAGCCCCCCCCCGGGGGATCAGCCCCAGCATTTT.

The chain is built from TRBV4-1 and TRBJ2-3; perhaps TRBD2 as D (6 bases). Germline loops: CDR1 MGHRA, CDR2 YSYEKL. V lost 0 bases and J 8 bases, leaving 9 bases between the germline ends. CDR3 length: 13 amino acids. The CDR3 DNA sequence: TGCGCCAGCAGCCAAGATAAAGCGGGTACGCAGTATTTT. Encoded protein: CASSQDKAGTQYF.

The J gene is TRBJ1-2, the V gene TRBV5-1; D might be TRBD1 (5 bases). CDR3 length: 16 residues. Germline lookup yields CDR1 SGHRS and CDR2 YFSETQ. With 4 bases removed from V and 0 bases from J, the gap between germline ends came to 16 bases. The CDR3 loop reads CASSPGGGIANYGYTF. The CDR3 DNA sequence: TGCGCCAGCAGCCCCGGGGGAGGGATAGCTAACTATGGCTACACCTTC.

This chain links TRBV9 with TRBJ2-1; tentative D call: TRBD1 (6 bases). Trimming took 0 bases from V and 0 from J, leaving 13 bases between them. The CDR3 consists of 17 residues. Germline-derived CDR1 and CDR2 are SGDLS and YYNGEE. The CDR3 region is CASSVDQGPSSYNEQFF. The CDR3 nucleotides read TGTGCCAGCAGCGTAGATCAGGGGCCGAGCTCCTACAATGAGCAGTTCTTC.

This chain uses TRBV5-4 with TRBJ1-1, with TRBD1 as a possible D gene (6 bases). Trimming stripped 4 bases from V and 2 bases from J, with 15 bases between. This CDR3 comprises 15 residues. The germline gives CDR1 SGHNT, CDR2 YYREEE (reference sequence). The CDR3 coding sequence is TGTGCCAGCAGCCTTGGGGGAGGGACAAACACTGAAGCTTTCTTT. Its translation: CASSLGGGTNTEAFF.

The chain couples TRBV29-1 to TRBJ1-3; D possibly corresponds to TRBD1 (5 bases). In germline, CDR1 is SQVTM, CDR2 ANQGSEA. This CDR3 comprises 16 residues. Between the trimmed V and J ends, which lost 4 bases and 2 bases, there was a span of 18 bases. Here the CDR3 DNA reads TGCAGCGTTGGTAATTTGACAGACATTACTGGAAACACCATATATTTT. It yields the protein CSVGNLTDITGNTIYF.